The rows below give T cell receptor beta chains drawn from one sample of a study of beta chain features in type 1 diabetes. Sequenced by immunoSEQ multiplex PCR; TCRdb stores in-frame clones only, minus some. Here the sample spans 300,000 to 350,000 clones, about 14% being singletons. Source material: naive CD4+ T cells from blood. The source of these receptors is a woman younger than 30 with type 1 diabetes. Each CDR3 is given with its conserved first and last residue. A D gene is named only where the DNA matches it firmly. A row's size may be missing; if present it is once, few, many or a size class.

v_call	d_call	j_call	clone_size	cdr3_nt	cdr3_aa
TRBV10-3	TRBD2	TRBJ2-1	.	TGTGCCATCAGCCCTAGCGGGACTCGGGGCAATGAGCAGTTCTTC	CAISPSGTRGNEQFF
TRBV30	.	TRBJ1-1	few	TGTGCCTCCAGAAAGACAGTGAACACTGAAGCTTTCTTT	CASRKTVNTEAFF
TRBV6-4	.	TRBJ2-7	few	TGTGCCAGCAGCCCCCCCGAACAGGGCACGCAGTACTTC	CASSPPEQGTQYF
TRBV19	.	TRBJ1-5	.	TGTGGGGCAGGGCTCGGCCAGCCCCAGCATTTT	CGAGLGQPQHF
TRBV6-6	.	TRBJ1-1	.	TGTGCCAGCAGTTACGCCAGGGCTGAAGCTTTCTTT	CASSYARAEAFF
TRBV29-1	.	TRBJ2-3	few	TGCAGCGTTGTCAAGGGGTTTAGCACAGATACGCAGTATTTT	CSVVKGFSTDTQYF
TRBV11-3	TRBD1	TRBJ2-6	.	TGTGCCAGCAGCTTAGACCTGGGACAGGGAGAGCCTGGGGCCAACGTCCTGACTTTC	CASSLDLGQGEPGANVLTF
TRBV5-1	.	TRBJ2-2	few	TGCGCCAGCACCGACACCTTACCCACCGGGGAGCTGTTTTTT	CASTDTLPTGELFF
TRBV28	TRBD1	TRBJ2-2	.	TGTGCCAGCAGTTCAGGGACAGGTCGGAGTACCGGGGAGCTGTTTTTT	CASSSGTGRSTGELFF
TRBV27	.	TRBJ2-6	few	TGTGCCAGCGGTCAAGGGGTCCCAGGCTCTGGGGCCAACGTCCTGACTTTC	CASGQGVPGSGANVLTF